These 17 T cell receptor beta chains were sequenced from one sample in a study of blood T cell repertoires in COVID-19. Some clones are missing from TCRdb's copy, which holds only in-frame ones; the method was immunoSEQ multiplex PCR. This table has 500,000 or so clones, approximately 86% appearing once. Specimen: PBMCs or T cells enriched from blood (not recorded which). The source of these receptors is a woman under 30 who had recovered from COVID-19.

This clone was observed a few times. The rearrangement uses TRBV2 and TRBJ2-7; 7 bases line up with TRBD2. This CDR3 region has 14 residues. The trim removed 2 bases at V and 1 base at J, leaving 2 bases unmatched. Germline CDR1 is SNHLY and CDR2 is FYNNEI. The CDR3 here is CASSELADSYEQYF. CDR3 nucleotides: TGTGCCAGCAGTGAACTAGCGGATTCCTACGAGCAGTACTTC.

The CDR3 loop reads CASTHRGPGYEQYF. In DNA, the CDR3 is TGTGCCAGCACCCACAGGGGCCCGGGATACGAGCAGTACTTC. The chain combines TRBV7-2 with TRBJ2-7, with 7 bases aligning to TRBD1. J lost 4 bases, V lost 7 bases, and 10 bases had no gene match. Germline CDR1 SGHTA, CDR2 FQGNSA. CDR3 length: 14 residues.

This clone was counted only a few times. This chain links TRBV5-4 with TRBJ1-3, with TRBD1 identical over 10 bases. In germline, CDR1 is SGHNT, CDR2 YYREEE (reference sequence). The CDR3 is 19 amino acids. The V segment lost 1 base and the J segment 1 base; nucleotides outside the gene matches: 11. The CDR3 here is CASSLKGDRGRWSGNTIYF. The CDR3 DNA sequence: TGTGCCAGCAGCTTGAAGGGGGACAGGGGACGCTGGTCTGGAAACACCATATATTTT.

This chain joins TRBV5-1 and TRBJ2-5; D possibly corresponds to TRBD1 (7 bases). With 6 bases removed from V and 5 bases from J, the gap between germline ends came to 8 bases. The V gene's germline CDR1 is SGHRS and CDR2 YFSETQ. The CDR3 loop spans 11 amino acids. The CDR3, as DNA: TGCGCCAGCACAGGGGGGGAGACCCAGTACTTC. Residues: CASTGGETQYF.

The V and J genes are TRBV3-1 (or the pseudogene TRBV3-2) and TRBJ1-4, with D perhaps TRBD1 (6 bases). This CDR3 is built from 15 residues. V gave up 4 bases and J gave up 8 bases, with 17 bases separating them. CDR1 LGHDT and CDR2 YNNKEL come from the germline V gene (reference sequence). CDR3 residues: CASSPNTGLAEKLFF. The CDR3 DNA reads TGTGCCAGCAGCCCAAATACAGGGCTCGCGGAAAAACTGTTTTTT.

The CDR3 DNA reads TGTGCCAGCAGTTTATCTTATCAGCCCCAGCATTTT. It encodes CASSLSYQPQHF. The chain combines TRBV28 with TRBJ1-5; D not resolved. CDR3 size: 12 residues. The V gene lost 1 base and the J gene lost 5 bases, with 3 bases spanning the gap. The V gene's germline CDR1 is MDHEN and CDR2 SYDVKM.

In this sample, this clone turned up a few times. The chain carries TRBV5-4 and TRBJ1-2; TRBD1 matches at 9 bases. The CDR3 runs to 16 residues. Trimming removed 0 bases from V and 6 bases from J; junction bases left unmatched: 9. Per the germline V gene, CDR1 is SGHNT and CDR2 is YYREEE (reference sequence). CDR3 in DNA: TGTGCCAGCAGCTTGGGGCAGACAGGGGGACTGAATGGCTACACCTTC. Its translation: CASSLGQTGGLNGYTF.

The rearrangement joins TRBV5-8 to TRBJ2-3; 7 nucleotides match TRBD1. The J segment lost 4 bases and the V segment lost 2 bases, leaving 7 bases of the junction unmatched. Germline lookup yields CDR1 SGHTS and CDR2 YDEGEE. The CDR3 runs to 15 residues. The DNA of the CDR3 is TGTGCCAGCAGCTTCGGACAGGTGTCAGCAGATACGCAGTATTTT. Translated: CASSFGQVSADTQYF.

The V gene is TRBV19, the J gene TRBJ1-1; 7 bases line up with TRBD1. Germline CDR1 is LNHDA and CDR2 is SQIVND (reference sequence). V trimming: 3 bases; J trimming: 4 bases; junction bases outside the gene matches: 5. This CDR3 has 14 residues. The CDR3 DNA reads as TGTGCCAGTAGTATCGGGGCAGGGGGCACTGAAGCTTTCTTT. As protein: CASSIGAGGTEAFF.

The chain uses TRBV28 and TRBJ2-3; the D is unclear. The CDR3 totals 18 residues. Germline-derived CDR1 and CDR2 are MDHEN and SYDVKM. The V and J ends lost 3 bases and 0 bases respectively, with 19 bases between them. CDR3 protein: CASSFLISLEISTDTQYF. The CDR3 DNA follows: TGTGCCAGCAGTTTTTTAATTAGCCTCGAAATTAGCACAGATACGCAGTATTTT.

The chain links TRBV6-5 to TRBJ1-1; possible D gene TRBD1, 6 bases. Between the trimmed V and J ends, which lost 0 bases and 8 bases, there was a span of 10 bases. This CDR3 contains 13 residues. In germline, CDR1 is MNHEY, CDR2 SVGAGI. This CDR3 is CASSYSQGSEAFF. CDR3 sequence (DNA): TGTGCCAGCAGTTACTCACAGGGATCAGAAGCTTTCTTT.

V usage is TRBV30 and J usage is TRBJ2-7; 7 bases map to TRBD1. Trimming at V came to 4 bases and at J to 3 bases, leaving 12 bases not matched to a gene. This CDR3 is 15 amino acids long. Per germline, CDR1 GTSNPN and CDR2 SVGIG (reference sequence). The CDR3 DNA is TGTGCCTGGAACATTCCTACCGGGACAGTCTACGAGCAGTACTTC. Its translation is CAWNIPTGTVYEQYF.

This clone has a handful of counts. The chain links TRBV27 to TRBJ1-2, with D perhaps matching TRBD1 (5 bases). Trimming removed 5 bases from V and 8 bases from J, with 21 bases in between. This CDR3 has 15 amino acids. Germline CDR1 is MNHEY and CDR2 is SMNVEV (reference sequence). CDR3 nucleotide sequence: TGTGCCAGCAGTCCTCTACTAACAGGCGCCGGAGGCTACACCTTC. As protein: CASSPLLTGAGGYTF.

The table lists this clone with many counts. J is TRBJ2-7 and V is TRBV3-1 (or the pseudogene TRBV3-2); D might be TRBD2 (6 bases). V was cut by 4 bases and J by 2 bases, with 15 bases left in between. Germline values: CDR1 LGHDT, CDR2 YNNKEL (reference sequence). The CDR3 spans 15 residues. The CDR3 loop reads CASSPRDFPPYEQYF. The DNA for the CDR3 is TGTGCCAGCAGCCCCCGGGACTTCCCTCCCTACGAGCAGTACTTC.

CDR3 loop: CASSRAGGADTQYF. DNA of the CDR3: TGTGCCAGCAGCCGAGCGGGGGGAGCAGATACGCAGTATTTT. The J gene is TRBJ2-3, the V gene TRBV7-8, with 9 bases that match TRBD2. Germline CDR1 and CDR2: SGHVS and FQNEAQ. The CDR3 is 14 residues long. With V trimmed by 5 bases and J by 4 bases, 4 bases remained unmatched.

CDR3 DNA sequence: TGCGCCAGCAGCTTGGGGGACACCCTCACCTACGAGCAGTACTTC. As protein: CASSLGDTLTYEQYF. The chain employs TRBV5-1 and TRBJ2-7; tentative D call: TRBD1 (6 bases). The CDR3 has 15 residues. Looked up from germline, CDR1 is SGHRS and CDR2 is YFSETQ. Trimming took 0 bases from V and 2 from J, leaving 12 bases between them.

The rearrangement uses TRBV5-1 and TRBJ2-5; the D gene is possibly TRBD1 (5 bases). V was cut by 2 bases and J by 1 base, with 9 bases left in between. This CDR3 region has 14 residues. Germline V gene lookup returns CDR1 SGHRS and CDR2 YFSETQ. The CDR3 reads CASSFRTSQETQYF. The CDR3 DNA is TGCGCCAGCAGCTTTCGGACATCCCAAGAGACCCAGTACTTC.